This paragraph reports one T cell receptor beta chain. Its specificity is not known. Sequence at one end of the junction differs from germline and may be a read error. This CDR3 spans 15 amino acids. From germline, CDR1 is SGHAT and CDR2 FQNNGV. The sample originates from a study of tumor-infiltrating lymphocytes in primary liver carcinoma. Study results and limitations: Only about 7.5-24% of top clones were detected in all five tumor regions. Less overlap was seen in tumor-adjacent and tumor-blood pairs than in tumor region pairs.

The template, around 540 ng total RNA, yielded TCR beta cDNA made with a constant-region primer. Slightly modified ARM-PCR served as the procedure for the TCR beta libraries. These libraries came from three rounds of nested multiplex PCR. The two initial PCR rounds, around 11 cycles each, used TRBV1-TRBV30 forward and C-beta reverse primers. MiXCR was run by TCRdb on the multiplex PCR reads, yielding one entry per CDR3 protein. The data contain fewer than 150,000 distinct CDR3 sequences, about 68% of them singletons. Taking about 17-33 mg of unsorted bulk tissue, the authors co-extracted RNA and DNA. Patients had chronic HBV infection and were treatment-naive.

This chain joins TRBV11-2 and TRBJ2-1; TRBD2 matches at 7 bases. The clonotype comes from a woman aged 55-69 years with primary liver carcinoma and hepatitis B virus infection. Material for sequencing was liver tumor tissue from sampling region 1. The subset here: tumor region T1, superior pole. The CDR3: CASNLDGTNYSEQFF. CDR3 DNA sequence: TGTGCCAGCAACTTAGATGGGACTAACTACAGTGAGCAGTTCTTC.